The rows below give T cell receptor beta chains drawn from one sample of a study of CD8 T cells in ankylosing spondylitis. In TCRdb, the 5' RACE reads were re-called with MiXCR into one record per CDR3 protein. The profile covers roughly 120,000 distinct CDR3 sequences, with about an eighth appearing a single time and 2.5% to 3% taken by the ten largest. The material sequenced was blood, either unsorted or a sorted T cell fraction (not recorded which). The receptors originated from a female donor with ankylosing spondylitis or in good health (not recorded which). Each CDR3 is given with its conserved first and last residue. D genes are given only for firm matches. Size is stated for part of the rows, as once, few or many counts, or as a class when the clone is expanded.

TRBV2	-	few	TRBJ2-7	CASSEAGGSYEQYF	TGTGCCAGCAGTGAAGCGGGCGGTTCCTACGAGCAGTACTTC
TRBV12-3/TRBV12-4	-	-	TRBJ2-1	CASSSRDWAYNEQFF	TGTGCCAGCAGTTCCCGGGACTGGGCGTACAATGAGCAGTTCTTC
TRBV28	-	many	TRBJ1-2	CASSPNYGYTF	TGTGCCAGCAGTCCTAACTATGGCTACACCTTC
TRBV7-3	TRBD2	-	TRBJ2-7	CASSLSGGGVPYEQYF	TGTGCCAGCAGCTTAAGCGGCGGGGGGGTCCCCTACGAGCAGTACTTC
TRBV30	-	-	TRBJ1-2	CAWRTEKGGYTF	TGTGCCTGGAGGACAGAGAAGGGAGGCTACACCTTC
TRBV12-3/TRBV12-4	TRBD1	-	TRBJ1-4	CASSRGQGTRDEKLFF	TGTGCCAGCAGTCGCGGACAGGGGACCAGGGATGAAAAACTGTTTTTT
TRBV7-2	TRBD1	many	TRBJ1-1	CASSHQGVRSEAFF	TGTGCCAGCAGCCATCAGGGGGTGAGGTCTGAAGCTTTCTTT
TRBV7-8	-	-	TRBJ2-7	CASSLTTGSGKYF	TGTGCCAGCAGCCTTACTACAGGGTCTGGGAAGTACTTC
TRBV27	TRBD1	few	TRBJ2-7	CASSLRTGTGGNEQYF	TGTGCCAGCAGTTTACGGACCGGGACAGGGGGTAATGAGCAGTACTTC
TRBV6-5	-	few	TRBJ2-7	CASSSPNGVSYEQYF	TGTGCCAGCAGTTCCCCAAACGGGGTCTCCTACGAGCAGTACTTC
TRBV4-1	-	many	TRBJ1-5	CASSQDTGTPNQPQHF	TGCGCCAGCAGCCAAGATACCGGGACACCTAATCAGCCCCAGCATTTT
TRBV10-3	-	many	TRBJ2-5	CAISEGIQETQYF	TGTGCCATCAGTGAGGGAATTCAAGAGACCCAGTACTTC
TRBV12-3/TRBV12-4	TRBD1	few	TRBJ2-1	CASSPSSGGLGNEQFF	TGTGCCAGCAGCCCATCCTCAGGGGGCCTCGGGAATGAGCAGTTCTTC
TRBV7-2	TRBD2	once	TRBJ2-1	CASSQRGRGPYNEQFF	TGTGCCAGCAGCCAGCGGGGGCGGGGACCCTACAATGAGCAGTTCTTC
TRBV6-1	-	many	TRBJ2-1	CASSEQGEQFF	TGTGCCAGCAGTGAACAGGGGGAGCAGTTCTTC
TRBV20-1	-	-	TRBJ1-2	CSARIRGNYGYTF	TGCAGTGCTAGAATCCGGGGTAACTATGGCTACACCTTC
TRBV12-3/TRBV12-4	-	few	TRBJ1-6	CASSSIDTYNSPLHF	TGTGCCAGCAGTTCCATCGACACCTATAATTCACCCCTCCACTTT
TRBV12-3/TRBV12-4	-	many	TRBJ1-1	CASSLGGPRNTEAFF	TGTGCCAGCAGTTTGGGCGGCCCGAGGAACACTGAAGCTTTCTTT
TRBV20-1	-	many	TRBJ2-3	CSARAGDTQYF	TGCAGTGCTAGAGCCGGAGATACGCAGTATTTT
TRBV5-1	-	many	TRBJ2-1	CASSFDLTSEQFF	TGCGCCAGCAGCTTCGATCTGACTAGTGAGCAGTTCTTC
TRBV5-1	-	few	TRBJ1-2	CASSLVQGNYGYTF	TGCGCCAGCAGCTTGGTCCAGGGGAACTATGGCTACACCTTC
TRBV10-3	-	many	TRBJ2-3	CAISESARGGDTQYF	TGTGCCATCAGTGAGTCGGCCAGGGGGGGAGATACGCAGTATTTT
TRBV4-1	-	many	TRBJ1-1	CASSQPWQEAFF	TGCGCCAGCAGCCAACCCTGGCAAGAAGCTTTCTTT
TRBV20-1	-	-	TRBJ2-1	CSARVPGVYEQFF	TGCAGTGCTAGAGTCCCGGGTGTCTATGAGCAGTTCTTC
TRBV5-6	-	few	TRBJ1-4	CASSAIGGREKLFF	TGTGCCAGCAGCGCGATTGGGGGGCGTGAAAAACTGTTTTTT
TRBV30	-	-	TRBJ1-2	CAWMGGQYYGYTF	TGTGCCTGGATGGGGGGACAATACTATGGCTACACCTTC
TRBV29-1	-	few	TRBJ2-1	CSALSGTGLYNEQFF	TGCAGCGCCCTCAGCGGAACAGGGCTTTACAATGAGCAGTTCTTC
TRBV7-2	TRBD1	-	TRBJ2-7	CASSLGDRGYEQYF	TGTGCCAGCAGCTTAGGAGACAGGGGGTACGAGCAGTACTTC
TRBV29-1	TRBD1	many	TRBJ2-5	CSVGDRASETQYF	TGCAGCGTTGGCGACAGGGCTTCTGAGACCCAGTACTTC
TRBV29-1	TRBD1	many	TRBJ2-3	CSVEGQGYTDTQYF	TGCAGCGTTGAAGGACAGGGTTACACAGATACGCAGTATTTT
TRBV24-1	-	-	TRBJ2-5	CATSDSGVGETQYF	TGTGCCACCAGTGATTCAGGTGTTGGGGAGACCCAGTACTTC
TRBV14	-	few	TRBJ1-3	CASSQDLRGLGNTIYF	TGTGCCAGCAGCCAAGATCTTCGGGGGCTCGGAAACACCATATATTTT
TRBV2	-	-	TRBJ2-5	CASSETKGQETQYF	TGTGCCAGCAGTGAAACTAAGGGGCAAGAGACCCAGTACTTC
TRBV25-1	-	-	TRBJ1-1	CASSAGTDAFF	TGTGCCAGCAGTGCGGGCACTGACGCTTTCTTT
TRBV28	-	many	TRBJ2-1	CASSSSGTRTYNEQFF	TGTGCCAGCAGTTCTTCCGGGACTCGGACCTACAATGAGCAGTTCTTC
TRBV3-1	TRBD1	-	TRBJ2-3	CASSQGGTGNQPQYF	TGTGCCAGCAGCCAAGGAGGGACAGGTAATCAGCCCCAGTATTTT
TRBV7-9	-	many	TRBJ2-7	CASSLSGPEEQYF	TGTGCCAGCAGCCTCTCGGGACCAGAGGAGCAGTACTTC
TRBV5-5	-	-	TRBJ2-3	CASSFQPGSTDTQYF	TGTGCCAGCAGCTTCCAGCCGGGGAGCACAGATACGCAGTATTTT
TRBV11-2	-	-	TRBJ2-1	CASREGGTEQFF	TGTGCCAGCAGAGAGGGGGGGACGGAGCAGTTCTTC
TRBV20-1	-	-	TRBJ2-2	CSATAPQNTGELFF	TGCAGTGCTACCGCCCCCCAAAACACCGGGGAGCTGTTTTTT
TRBV20-1	TRBD2	-	TRBJ2-7	CSARAAGGSYEQYF	TGCAGTGCTAGAGCCGCGGGGGGGTCCTACGAGCAGTACTTC
TRBV19	-	-	TRBJ2-1	CASSIWGGNNNEQFF	TGTGCCAGTAGTATTTGGGGGGGCAACAACAATGAGCAGTTCTTC
TRBV29-1	-	many	TRBJ2-7	CSVVDGRSYEQYF	TGCAGCGTTGTTGACGGACGCTCCTACGAGCAGTACTTC
TRBV18	-	few	TRBJ2-3	CASSPLTAGWTDTQYF	TGTGCCAGCTCACCACTCACGGCAGGGTGGACAGATACGCAGTATTTT
TRBV6-1	-	many	TRBJ2-2	CASSPAANTGELFF	TGTGCCAGCTCCCCAGCTGCGAACACCGGGGAGCTGTTTTTT
TRBV6-2/TRBV6-3	-	many	TRBJ2-7	CASSYLLPREVHEQYF	TGTGCCAGCAGTTACCTACTGCCCAGGGAGGTTCACGAGCAGTACTTC
TRBV5-1	-	many	TRBJ1-1	CASSQGTRYTEAFF	TGCGCCAGCAGCCAAGGGACTCGGTACACTGAAGCTTTCTTT
TRBV11-2	-	-	TRBJ2-1	CASSSSPGTGLSYNEQFF	TGTGCCAGCAGCTCCTCTCCTGGTACCGGCCTCTCCTACAATGAGCAGTTCTTC
TRBV9	TRBD2	many	TRBJ2-1	CASSTLAGGSLSSYNEQFF	TGTGCCAGCAGCACCCTAGCGGGAGGTTCCTTGAGCTCCTACAATGAGCAGTTCTTC
TRBV28	-	-	TRBJ2-7	CASSSIRPAKGEQYF	TGTGCCAGCAGCTCCATCCGCCCAGCTAAGGGGGAGCAGTACTTC
TRBV20-1	TRBD2	few	TRBJ2-7	CSARRISAREDDEQYF	TGCAGTGCTAGAAGAATAAGCGCGCGGGAGGACGACGAGCAGTACTTC
TRBV5-1	-	-	TRBJ1-1	CASSLSRANTEAFF	TGCGCCAGCAGCTTGTCACGGGCAAACACTGAAGCTTTCTTT
TRBV29-1	TRBD2	-	TRBJ2-5	CSVEPAGTNQETQYF	TGCAGCGTTGAACCAGCGGGAACCAACCAAGAGACCCAGTACTTC